This T cell receptor (beta chain) derives from a study of T cell responses to AZD1222 COVID-19 vaccine. At the level of the study: Second-dose recipients at about 4 or about 12 weeks were treated as one pooled group. Points from the study as a whole: Elevations in Spike-specific TCR breadth and depth followed administration of two AZD1222 doses. Samples come after the peak T cell response, not at day 14. A mostly white British donor set with more females was recruited, and clonal diversity was possibly underestimated.

TCRdb keeps only in-frame clones here, not all; method: immunoSEQ multiplex PCR. This sample has 95,000 to 150,000 clones, with about 90% found just once. On this clone itself: Its antigen is not identified.

Germline V gives CDR1 MNHNY, CDR2 SVGAGI (reference sequence). The germline V and J ends were trimmed by 2 bases and 4 bases, with 8 bases remaining between them. The length of the CDR3 is 13 residues. The source is an adult in good health. The chain has TRBV6-6 and TRBJ1-1, with unresolved D. The specimen was peripheral blood, collected on day 0 of AZD1222 vaccination. The CDR3 region has the DNA TGTGCCAGCAGTTACCCTCAGTCCACTGAAGCTTTCTTT. It specifies CASSYPQSTEAFF.